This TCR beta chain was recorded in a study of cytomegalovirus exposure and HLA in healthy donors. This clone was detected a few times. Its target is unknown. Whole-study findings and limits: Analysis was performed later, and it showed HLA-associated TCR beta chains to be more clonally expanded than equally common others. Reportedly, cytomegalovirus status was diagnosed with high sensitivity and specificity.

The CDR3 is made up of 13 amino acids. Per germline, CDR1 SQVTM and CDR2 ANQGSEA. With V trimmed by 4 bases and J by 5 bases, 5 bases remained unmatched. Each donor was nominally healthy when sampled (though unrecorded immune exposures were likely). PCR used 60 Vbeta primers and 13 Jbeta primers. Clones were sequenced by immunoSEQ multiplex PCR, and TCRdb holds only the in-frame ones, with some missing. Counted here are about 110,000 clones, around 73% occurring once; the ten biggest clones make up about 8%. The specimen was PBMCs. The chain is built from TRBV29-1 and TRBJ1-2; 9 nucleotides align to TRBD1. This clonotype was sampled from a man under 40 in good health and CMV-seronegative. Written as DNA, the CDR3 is TGCAGCGTTGTGGGACAGGGAATTTATGGCTACACCTTC. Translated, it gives CSVVGQGIYGYTF. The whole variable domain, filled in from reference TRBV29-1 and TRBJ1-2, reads SAVISQKPSRDICQRGTSLTIQCQVDSQVTMMFWYRQQPGQSLTLIATANQGSEATYESGFVIDKFPISRPNLTFSTLTVSNMSPEDSSIYLCSVVGQGIYGYTFGSGTRLTVV.